The 11 T cell receptor beta chains presented below share a single source sample, sequenced in a study of T cells in Graves' hyperthyroidism and ophthalmopathy. Amplification yielded TCR beta CDR3 regions, with RNA transcripts as the source. Initially, a first-round RT-PCR of the TCR CDR3 employed the HTBI primer set. One entry per CDR3 protein, called by TCRdb with MiXCR from the multiplex PCR reads. The sample has approximately 150,000 distinct CDR3 sequences; approximately 9% are singletons. Sequencing used blood. Every receptor here comes from a woman under 30 with Graves' hyperthyroidism that later progressed to Graves' ophthalmopathy.

The sample holds many counts of this clonotype. The gene calls are TRBV7-9 and TRBJ1-5; tentative D call: TRBD1 (6 bases). Trimming left V 5 bases short and J 7 bases short, with 21 bases between. Germline V gene data show CDR1 as SEHNR and CDR2 as FQNEAQ (reference sequence). CDR3 length: 16 amino acids. The CDR3 region is CASSRGDRTDTQPQHF. CDR3 DNA: TGTGCCAGCAGCCGAGGAGACAGGACTGACACCCAGCCCCAGCATTTT. The full variable domain, in which reference TRBV7-9 and TRBJ1-5 provide the parts outside the CDR3, is DTGVSQNPRHKITKRGQNVTFRCDPISEHNRLYWYRQTLGQGPEFLTYFQNEAQLEKSRLLSDRFSAERPKGSFSTLEIQRTEQGDSAMYLCASSRGDRTDTQPQHFGDGTRLSIL.

Many counts were recorded for this clonotype. V and J are TRBV2 and TRBJ1-2, with 7 bases matching TRBD1. Germline CDR1 SNHLY, CDR2 FYNNEI. This CDR3 contains 13 residues. With V trimmed by 5 bases and J by 8 bases, 8 bases remained unmatched. CDR3 bases: TGTGCCAGCAGTCCAACGACAGGGATCGGCTACACCTTC. Translated, it gives CASSPTTGIGYTF. The variable domain in full, with the rest retrieved from reference TRBV2 and TRBJ1-2, is EPEVTQTPSHQVTQMGQEVILRCVPISNHLYFYWYRQILGQKVEFLVSFYNNEISEKSEIFDDQFSVERPDGSNFTLKIRSTKLEDSAMYFCASSPTTGIGYTFGSGTRLTVV.

This clonotype was recorded many times. V and J are TRBV20-1 and TRBJ2-7; 7 nucleotides line up with TRBD1. The V and J ends lost 3 bases and 5 bases, in that order; junction bases with no gene match: 13. CDR3 length equals 15 residues. Germline-derived CDR1 and CDR2 are DFQATT and SNEGSKA (reference sequence). CDR3 sequence reads: CSARDPAGGIHEQYF. DNA for the CDR3: TGCAGTGCTAGGGATCCCGCAGGGGGAATCCACGAGCAGTACTTC.

This clonotype was seen repeatedly, ten times or more. The rearrangement uses TRBV7-6 and TRBJ2-4; 11 positions agree with TRBD1. The CDR3 has 16 amino acids. Germline V CDR1 and CDR2: SGHVS, FNYEAQ. Trimming cost V 4 bases and J 1 base; bases outside gene matches: 3. CDR3 in amino acids: CASSSGQGVAKNIQYF. The CDR3 nucleotides are TGTGCCAGCAGCTCGGGACAGGGGGTGGCCAAAAACATTCAGTACTTC.

The chain uses TRBV4-1 and TRBJ2-1, with TRBD2 matching over 16 bases. From germline, CDR1 is MGHRA and CDR2 YSYEKL. V shed 3 bases, J shed 7 bases, and the junction held 6 bases outside the gene matches. The CDR3 covers 17 residues. The CDR3 spells CASSQGLAGGGLNEQFF. CDR3 sequence (DNA): TGCGCCAGCAGCCAGGGACTAGCGGGGGGGGGTTTAAATGAGCAGTTCTTC.

This clonotype was detected ten times or more. The chain combines TRBV20-1 with TRBJ1-1, with D tentatively TRBD1 (5 bases). The CDR3 is made up of 11 amino acids. Germline V gene sequence: CDR1 DFQATT, CDR2 SNEGSKA (reference sequence). Deletions cut 6 bases from V and 6 bases from J, with 11 bases between. The CDR3 spells CSAPGDAEAFF. For the CDR3, the DNA is TGCAGTGCACCTGGGGACGCTGAAGCTTTCTTT.

In this sample, this clonotype turned up a few times. CDR3 residues: CASSQPGQLTDTQYF. CDR3 in DNA: TGTGCCAGCAGTCAGCCGGGACAGCTCACAGATACGCAGTATTTT. The chain combines TRBV27 with TRBJ2-3, with TRBD1 matching 7 bases. The V gene end was trimmed by 5 bases and the J gene end by 2 bases; junction bases not matched to a gene: 7. The CDR3 totals 15 residues. Germline V gene sequence: CDR1 MNHEY, CDR2 SMNVEV (reference sequence).

Only a few counts were recorded for this clonotype. A read error may be the cause here, since a much bigger clone is one base away. The V call is TRBV15, the J call TRBJ1-4, with D uncertain. The CDR3 sequence is 16 residues long. Looked up from germline, CDR1 is LNHNV and CDR2 is YYDKDF (reference sequence). The CDR3: CATSRVPWASNEKLSF. The CDR3 region has the DNA TGTGCCACCAGCAGAGTACCGTGGGCCAGTAATGAAAAACTGTCTTTT.

Remarks on this clonotype: A much larger clone lies a single base off, so this may be a read error. CDR3 region: CASRMGLAGACNEQFF. DNA of the CDR3: TGTGCCAGCAGAATGGGACTAGCGGGAGCCTGCAATGAGCAGTTCTTC. The chain has TRBV2 and TRBJ2-1, with 14 bases aligning to TRBD2. CDR1 SNHLY and CDR2 FYNNEI come from the germline V gene. The junction had 7 bases not matched to a gene; V was cut back by 6 bases and J by 6 bases. The CDR3 contains 16 residues.

This clonotype was counted ten times or more. The CDR3 loop is CATSEYNEQFF. In nucleotides, the CDR3 is TGTGCCACCAGCGAATACAATGAGCAGTTCTTC. J is TRBJ2-1 and V is TRBV24-1, with no clear D. V lost 7 bases, J lost 4 bases, and 4 bases lay in between. Germline CDR1 is KGHDR and CDR2 is SFDVKD. CDR3 length equals 11 residues.

This clonotype was seen ten or more times. The chain has TRBV12-3 or TRBV12-4 and TRBJ2-3, with 7 bases lining up with TRBD1. Trimming removed 10 bases from V and 1 base from J; junction bases left unmatched: 11. CDR3 size: 15 residues. The CDR3 DNA reads TGTGCCACCTCGACAACAGGGGTGCGCACAGATACGCAGTATTTT. It is translated as CATSTTGVRTDTQYF.